This entry lists 22 T cell receptor beta chains sequenced from one sample in a study of cytomegalovirus exposure and HLA in healthy donors. In the PCR, 60 Vbeta and 13 Jbeta primers were used. Measured with immunoSEQ multiplex PCR; TCRdb has only the in-frame clones, and not every one. The sample yields 100,000 to 120,000 clones, 75% to 80% seen once. Sequencing input: PBMCs. The receptor set was obtained from a young woman in good health and CMV-seronegative.

The CDR3 DNA follows: TGTGCCAGCAGTTTAGTTGGGCAGGGGGCCCATGGCTACACCTTC. Protein product: CASSLVGQGAHGYTF. The chain uses TRBV28 and TRBJ1-2, with TRBD1 matching over 8 bases. The J segment lost 6 bases and the V segment lost 2 bases, leaving 8 bases of the junction unmatched. The CDR3 runs 15 residues. CDR1 is MDHEN, CDR2 SYDVKM, per germline.

The chain uses TRBV6-5 and TRBJ2-5; maybe TRBD2 (6 bases). CDR3 length: 13 residues. Germline CDR1 MNHEY, CDR2 SVGAGI. The V end was cut by 6 bases, the J end by 4 bases, with 12 bases between. The CDR3 region is CASSPLARETQYF. CDR3 nucleotides: TGTGCCAGCAGCCCTCTAGCGAGAGAGACCCAGTACTTC.

CDR3 loop: CASSVGTGDGYTF. The CDR3 nucleotides read TGTGCCAGCAGCGTCGGGACAGGGGATGGCTACACCTTC. The rearrangement links TRBV2 to TRBJ1-2, with 10 positions matching TRBD1. The ends lost 6 bases at V and 6 bases at J; junction bases unmatched: 4. Germline V CDR1 and CDR2: SNHLY, FYNNEI. The CDR3 sequence is 13 residues long.

This clone was counted only a few times. V is TRBV30 and J is TRBJ1-1, with D uncertain. The germline CDR1 and CDR2 sequences are GTSNPN and SVGIG (reference sequence). The CDR3 runs 13 residues. With 1 base removed from V and 7 bases from J, the gap between germline ends came to 13 bases. CDR3: CAWSATTKGEAFF. The CDR3, as DNA: TGTGCCTGGAGTGCGACTACGAAGGGTGAAGCTTTCTTT.

This clone showed up just once. V gene TRBV11-2 combines with J gene TRBJ2-7; TRBD1 agrees at 11 bases. This CDR3 spans 14 amino acids. Germline lookup yields CDR1 SGHAT and CDR2 FQNNGV. V lost 6 bases, J lost 4 bases, and 5 bases stayed unmatched. CDR3 nucleotide sequence: TGTGCCAGCAGATCCCGGGACAGGGGGTACGAGCAGTACTTC. Protein: CASRSRDRGYEQYF.

This clone was counted only a few times. This chain links TRBV7-6 with TRBJ2-1, with TRBD2 identical over 12 bases. This CDR3 comprises 13 residues. Germline lookup yields CDR1 SGHVS and CDR2 FNYEAQ. Trimming removed 5 bases from V and 10 bases from J; junction bases left unmatched: 3. The CDR3 nucleotides read TGTGCCAGCAGCAAAGGACTAGCGGGGGAGCAGTTCTTC. It translates to CASSKGLAGEQFF.

The chain's CDR3 is CASSNSTGGYTF. The CDR3 DNA sequence: TGTGCCAGCAGTAATAGCACGGGGGGCTACACCTTC. The chain couples TRBV28 to TRBJ1-2; unclear D gene. This CDR3 region has 12 residues. Trimming left V 5 bases short and J 8 bases short, with 12 bases between. Germline values: CDR1 MDHEN, CDR2 SYDVKM.

This CDR3 is CASSRGDRGSYEQYF. The CDR3 region has the DNA TGCGCCAGCAGCCGAGGGGACAGGGGGTCTTACGAGCAGTACTTC. The rearrangement uses TRBV5-1 and TRBJ2-7, with TRBD1 identical over 11 bases. Trimming cost V 4 bases and J 4 bases; bases outside gene matches: 7. This CDR3 contains 15 residues. The germline V gene has CDR1 SGHRS and CDR2 YFSETQ.

The V call is TRBV19, the J call TRBJ2-2, with 7 positions matching TRBD2. The ends lost 9 bases at V and 1 base at J; junction bases unmatched: 2. Germline V CDR1 and CDR2: LNHDA, SQIVND (reference sequence). The CDR3 totals 13 residues. The CDR3 loop is CASGGGNTGELFF. The CDR3 DNA reads as TGTGCCAGCGGCGGGGGGAACACCGGGGAGCTGTTTTTT.

The genes are TRBV5-6 and TRBJ2-7; 10 nucleotides match TRBD1. The germline V gene has CDR1 SGHDT and CDR2 YYEEEE. The CDR3 is made up of 14 amino acids. V dropped 4 bases and J dropped 4; count of bases not matched to a gene: 5. CDR3 in amino acids: CASSTQGQGYEQYF. In DNA form, the CDR3 reads TGTGCCAGCAGCACACAGGGACAGGGGTACGAGCAGTACTTC. Complete variable domain (other parts from reference TRBV5-6 and TRBJ2-7): DAGVTQSPTHLIKTRGQQVTLRCSPKSGHDTVSWYQQALGQGPQFIFQYYEEEERQRGNFPDRFSGHQFPNYSSELNVNALLLGDSALYLCASSTQGQGYEQYFGPGTRLTVT.

The V and J genes are TRBV7-2 and TRBJ1-1; possible D gene TRBD1, 6 bases. CDR3 length: 16 amino acids. Per germline, CDR1 SGHTA and CDR2 FQGNSA. With 1 base removed from V and 1 base from J, the gap between germline ends came to 13 bases. The CDR3 nucleotides read TGTGCCAGCAGCTTAGAGGGGGGGCGGAGGAACACTGAAGCTTTCTTT. Protein sequence: CASSLEGGRRNTEAFF.

In its sample, this clone was seen once. V is TRBV9 and J is TRBJ1-4; no definite D call. The CDR3 consists of 14 residues. V was clipped by 0 bases and J by 4 bases, with 7 bases between them. CDR1 SGDLS and CDR2 YYNGEE come from the germline V gene. CDR3 residues: CASSVGGSNEKLFF. CDR3 sequence (DNA): TGTGCCAGCAGCGTAGGCGGAAGTAATGAAAAACTGTTTTTT.

This clone has a single count. V usage is TRBV6-1 and J usage is TRBJ2-7, with D possibly matching TRBD2 (5 bases). The CDR3 length is 15 residues. Trimming pared 0 bases from V and 2 bases from J, leaving 11 bases between. Germline-derived CDR1 and CDR2 are MNHNS and SASEGT. The CDR3 nucleotides are TGTGCCAGCAGTGAAGCGGGCTTGAGGGCCTACGAGCAGTACTTC. The encoded protein is CASSEAGLRAYEQYF.

The genes are TRBV6-5 and TRBJ2-7; TRBD2 matches 9 bases. V lost 6 bases, J lost 0 bases, and 6 bases stayed unmatched. There are 15 residues in the CDR3. Germline CDR1 and CDR2: MNHEY and SVGAGI. The CDR3 protein is CASSPGLAISYEQYF. In DNA form, the CDR3 reads TGTGCCAGCAGCCCTGGACTAGCGATCTCCTACGAGCAGTACTTC.

V is TRBV6-5 and J is TRBJ1-1; TRBD1 matches 10 bases. The CDR3 covers 14 residues. Germline-derived CDR1 and CDR2 are MNHEY and SVGAGI. The V gene end was trimmed by 7 bases and the J gene end by 5 bases; junction bases not matched to a gene: 7. The chain's CDR3 is CASNQDRGNTEAFF. The CDR3 DNA reads as TGTGCCAGCAACCAGGACAGGGGGAATACTGAAGCTTTCTTT.

The chain uses TRBV4-3 and TRBJ2-7; 10 nucleotides match TRBD2. Trimming cost V 1 base and J 3 bases; bases outside gene matches: 3. The CDR3 runs to 15 residues. Germline V gene data show CDR1 as LGHNA and CDR2 as YSLEER. The CDR3 coding sequence is TGCGCCAGCAGCCAAGTACTAGCGGGATACTACGAGCAGTACTTC. This encodes CASSQVLAGYYEQYF.

The sample holds a few counts of this clone. The chain couples TRBV2 to TRBJ2-2; the D gene is possibly TRBD2 (7 bases). Germline assignment: CDR1 SNHLY and CDR2 FYNNEI. The CDR3 is 15 residues long. Trimming shortened V by 3 bases and J by 5 bases, and 13 bases separated the two germline ends. CDR3 sequence (DNA): TGTGCCAGCAGTGATGCGGGGGCTGGAACCGGGGAGCTGTTTTTT. This codes for CASSDAGAGTGELFF.

The chain couples TRBV5-1 to TRBJ1-1; D might be TRBD1 (5 bases). This CDR3 spans 13 amino acids. The V gene's germline CDR1 is SGHRS and CDR2 YFSETQ. V was clipped by 4 bases and J by 1 base, with 8 bases between them. As DNA, the CDR3 is TGCGCCAGCAGCCCGGACAAGAACACTGAAGCTTTCTTT. As protein: CASSPDKNTEAFF.

V usage is TRBV10-3 and J usage is TRBJ2-5, with 9 bases identical to TRBD1. Per germline, CDR1 ENHRY and CDR2 SYGVKD. Trimming took 0 bases from V and 5 from J; bases not matched to a gene: 7. The CDR3 contains 16 residues. The CDR3 here is CAISESLGQGYETQYF. For the CDR3, the DNA is TGTGCCATCAGTGAGTCTTTGGGACAGGGATATGAGACCCAGTACTTC.

The gene calls are TRBV7-9 and TRBJ2-2, with D perhaps TRBD1 (6 bases). V gave up 3 bases and J gave up 3 bases, with 14 bases separating them. Germline loops: CDR1 SEHNR, CDR2 FQNEAQ (reference sequence). This CDR3 spans 16 amino acids. CDR3 sequence: CASSLVDAGDTGELFF. The CDR3 DNA sequence: TGTGCCAGCAGCTTGGTTGATGCAGGGGACACCGGGGAGCTGTTTTTT.

The CDR3, as DNA: TGCGCCAGCAGCCACCGGGACAGAGAGATACAGTACTTC. Translating gives CASSHRDREIQYF. The V gene is TRBV4-3, the J gene TRBJ2-7; 7 bases fit TRBD1. Germline trimming cut 3 bases from V and 10 bases from J; bases unmatched to any gene: 9. Germline loops: CDR1 LGHNA, CDR2 YSLEER. This CDR3 is 13 amino acids long.

The CDR3 sequence: CASNQLTDTQYF. In DNA form, the CDR3 reads TGTGCCAGCAACCAACTCACAGATACGCAGTATTTT. The V gene is TRBV5-8, the J gene TRBJ2-3; no clear D gene. Per germline, CDR1 SGHTS and CDR2 YDEGEE. The CDR3 runs 12 residues. Trimming stripped 6 bases from V and 2 bases from J, with 7 bases between.